A selection of T cell receptor beta chains follows, all from one sample in a study of T-cell reconstitution after alpha-beta-depleted transplantation in children. TCRdb re-called the PCR reads with MiXCR, one entry per CDR3 protein. The sample holds 800,000 to 1,000,000 distinct CDR3 sequences, 25% to 30% seen once. The sequences come from PBMCs, mostly from graft donor cells, collected 360 days after TCRalphabeta/CD19-depleted stem cell transplant. These receptor sequences come from a boy under three years old who had a stem cell transplant for SCID, so the T cells may come from the graft donor. Each CDR3 is given with its conserved first and last residue. A D gene is named only where the DNA matches it firmly. Only some rows state a clone size, as once, few, many or a class for expanded clones.

V: TRBV18
size: few
J: TRBJ2-3
D: -
DNA: TGTGCCAGCTCACCCTCAAACGGGGGAGCTACGCAGTATTTT
CDR3: CASSPSNGGATQYF

V: TRBV5-1
size: -
J: TRBJ2-2
D: TRBD2
DNA: TGCGCCAGCAGCTCTGAGCGGGGGACCCGGACCACCGGGGAGCTGTTTTTT
CDR3: CASSSERGTRTTGELFF

V: TRBV24-1
size: -
J: TRBJ1-5
D: -
DNA: TGTGCCACCAGTGATTTGGACAACAATCAGCCCCAGCATTTT
CDR3: CATSDLDNNQPQHF

V: TRBV12-3/TRBV12-4
size: few
J: TRBJ2-2
D: -
DNA: TGTGCCAGCAATCGTCGGGAGAACACCGGGGAGCTGTTTTTT
CDR3: CASNRRENTGELFF

V: TRBV6-2/TRBV6-3
size: few
J: TRBJ2-2
D: -
DNA: TGTGCCAGCAGTTTAGTGGCGGCCAACACCGGGGAGCTGTTTTTT
CDR3: CASSLVAANTGELFF

V: TRBV12-3/TRBV12-4
size: -
J: TRBJ2-1
D: -
DNA: TGTGCCAGCAGTCCCCCCCACGTATCCTACAATGAGCAGTTCTTC
CDR3: CASSPPHVSYNEQFF

V: TRBV20-1
size: few
J: TRBJ2-1
D: -
DNA: TGCAGTGCTAGAGAAGGCCCAGGGCAATTCAATGAGCAGTTCTTC
CDR3: CSAREGPGQFNEQFF

V: TRBV20-1
size: -
J: TRBJ2-1
D: TRBD2
DNA: TGCAGTGCTAGAGATAGCGGGGGCCTTCACAATGAGCAGTTCTTC
CDR3: CSARDSGGLHNEQFF

V: TRBV2
size: -
J: TRBJ2-1
D: TRBD2
DNA: TGTGCCAGCAGCCCCACCTGGGGCGGGGGGGCTAACAATGAGCAGTTCTTC
CDR3: CASSPTWGGGANNEQFF

V: TRBV12-3/TRBV12-4
size: -
J: TRBJ2-1
D: TRBD2
DNA: TGTGCCAGCAGTCCGGGACTAGGCGTGAGTGAGCAGTTCTTC
CDR3: CASSPGLGVSEQFF

V: TRBV7-9
size: few
J: TRBJ2-1
D: -
DNA: TGTGCCAGCCCCCCCAGGCGGGGAGCCTACAATGAGCAGTTCTTC
CDR3: CASPPRRGAYNEQFF